This entry lists 12 T cell receptor beta chains sequenced from one sample in a study of blood T cell dynamics during melanoma immunotherapy. Clones were read by immunoSEQ multiplex PCR, and TCRdb kept only the in-frame ones, dropping some. The sample gives over 15,000 clones, approximately 83% of which show up once; approximately 8.1% is in the top ten. As to time point: pre-treatment baseline. The sample in question was blood, obtained from a patient treated with checkpoint blockade. The receptors were gathered from a human donor with melanoma.

This clone turned up a few times. The V gene is TRBV6-5, the J gene TRBJ1-6; D may be TRBD1 (6 bases). V was pared by 5 bases and J by 10 bases, with 12 bases between. Germline CDR1 and CDR2: MNHEY and SVGAGI. The CDR3 has 13 amino acids. DNA of the CDR3: TGTGCCAGCAGTCAACAGGGTTCCTCACCCCTCCACTTT. Protein: CASSQQGSSPLHF.

The J gene is TRBJ2-3, the V gene TRBV7-9, with a tentative D call TRBD2 (5 bases). V shed 1 base and J shed 1 base, with 12 bases lying between them. This CDR3 is 16 amino acids long. The germline CDR1 and CDR2 sequences are SEHNR and FQNEAQ (reference sequence). CDR3 amino acids: CASSLGGSARTDTQYF. The CDR3 region has the DNA TGTGCCAGCAGCTTAGGCGGGTCGGCCCGCACAGATACGCAGTATTTT.

The chain recombines TRBV28 with TRBJ2-7, with D perhaps matching TRBD2 (5 bases). This CDR3 is built from 13 residues. The ends were cut back, 10 bases at V and 0 bases at J, with 13 bases in the middle. CDR1 MDHEN and CDR2 SYDVKM come from the germline V gene. For the CDR3, the DNA is TGTGCCACAGAGGGATCGGCCTCCTACGAGCAGTACTTC. It encodes CATEGSASYEQYF.

This chain connects TRBV11-2 to TRBJ2-2; the D gene is possibly TRBD1 (5 bases). V lost 6 bases and J lost 1, with 6 bases in between. This CDR3 has 13 amino acids. The germline gives CDR1 SGHAT, CDR2 FQNNGV. This CDR3 is CASRDKNTGELFF. CDR3 nucleotides: TGTGCCAGCAGGGACAAGAACACCGGGGAGCTGTTTTTT.

The V and J genes are TRBV6-6 and TRBJ2-7; no firm D call. The germline V gene encodes CDR1 MNHNY and CDR2 SVGAGI (reference sequence). Between the trimmed V and J ends, which lost 2 bases and 3 bases, there was a span of 5 bases. This CDR3 has 12 residues. CDR3 bases: TGTGCCAGCAGTTACAGGGACTACGAGCAGTACTTC. Its translation: CASSYRDYEQYF.

The chain joins TRBV2 to TRBJ1-3, with D hard to call. This CDR3 contains 16 residues. Trimming took off 0 bases at V and 0 bases at J, with 9 bases between the two ends. Germline values: CDR1 SNHLY, CDR2 FYNNEI. CDR3 residues: CASSEAALGSGNTIYF. Here the CDR3 DNA reads TGTGCCAGCAGTGAAGCGGCTCTGGGCTCTGGAAACACCATATATTTT.

The chain employs TRBV4-3 and TRBJ2-4, with 7 bases identical to TRBD2. Germline assignment: CDR1 LGHNA and CDR2 YSLEER. The V gene end was trimmed by 1 base and the J gene end by 1 base; junction bases not matched to a gene: 10. The CDR3 length is 18 residues. CDR3 region: CASSQGTSAGAAKNIQYF. Written as DNA, the CDR3 is TGCGCCAGCAGCCAAGGGACCTCGGCGGGAGCGGCCAAAAACATTCAGTACTTC.

This clone occurred once. The CDR3 nucleotides are TGTGCCAGTAGTATCGCGGGTACCGGACGCCGGCGGAGTACTAATGAAAAACTGTTTTTT. It yields the protein CASSIAGTGRRRSTNEKLFF. V gene TRBV19 combines with J gene TRBJ1-4; D not resolved. Trimming pared 3 bases from V and 2 bases from J, leaving 25 bases between. The CDR3 totals 20 residues. Germline V gene lookup returns CDR1 LNHDA and CDR2 SQIVND (reference sequence).

Regarding this clone: At the DNA level, this CDR3 is encoded by other sequences in the same sample as well. The chain joins TRBV27 to TRBJ1-5; no reliable D call. The CDR3 extends over 13 amino acids. Trimming took off 2 bases at V and 7 bases at J, with 9 bases between the two ends. Germline assignment: CDR1 MNHEY and CDR2 SMNVEV (reference sequence). The CDR3 spells CASSLVPYQPQHF. The CDR3 DNA is TGTGCCAGCAGTTTAGTCCCTTACCAGCCCCAGCATTTT.

The CDR3 spells CASNRDGGFLYNEQFF. The DNA for the CDR3 is TGTGCCAGTAACCGGGACGGAGGATTCCTTTACAATGAGCAGTTCTTC. The chain uses TRBV19 and TRBJ2-1, with D tentatively TRBD1 or TRBD2 (5 bases each). Trimming took off 7 bases at V and 4 bases at J, with 20 bases between the two ends. The CDR3 has 16 residues. Germline V lookup: CDR1 LNHDA, CDR2 SQIVND (reference sequence).

Remarks on this clone: At one of its ends the junction is not consistent with the germline gene, which may arise from a read error. The V and J genes are TRBV4-1 and TRBJ2-5; 9 bases match TRBD2. Germline CDR1 is MGHRA and CDR2 is YSYEKL. The CDR3 spans 16 residues. The CDR3 DNA sequence: TGCGCAAGCAGCGATATCCTAGCGGGACTACAAGAGACCCAGTACTTC. It specifies CASSDILAGLQETQYF.

The rearrangement links TRBV21-1 to TRBJ2-7. TRBV21-1 counts as a pseudogene. CDR3 length: 14 amino acids. CDR3 in DNA: TGTGCCAGCAGCAAAGTTACTACAGATAAGTGGCAGTACTTC. As protein: CASSKVTTDKWQYF.